These 3 T cell receptor beta chains were all obtained from the same sample, sequenced in a study of post-analysis software for immune sequencing data. Study conclusions and caveats: Higher frequency in patients than in controls was seen for about five TRBV segments, with TRBV5-6, TRBV5-1 and TRBV20-1 among them.

No antigens are known for them. TCR beta cDNA libraries had unique molecular identifiers. TCRdb re-called the PCR reads through MiXCR, storing one row per CDR3 protein. The table includes about 170,000 distinct CDR3 sequences, 30% detected once. Sequencing used blood. The receptors stem from a girl aged 10 to 17 with multiple sclerosis.

This clonotype has only a few counts. V gene TRBV20-1 combines with J gene TRBJ1-2, with no clear D. Trimming shortened V by 4 bases and J by 7 bases, and 4 bases separated the two germline ends. CDR1 DFQATT and CDR2 SNEGSKA come from the germline V gene (reference sequence). The CDR3 is 9 residues long. This chain's CDR3 is CSATRGYTF. In DNA form, the CDR3 reads TGCAGTGCTACGCGTGGCTACACCTTC.

In regard to this clonotype: Germline is not matched at one junction end, which may reflect a read error. This sequence joins TRBV7-9 and TRBJ2-1; tentatively, D is TRBD2 (5 bases). The CDR3 covers 16 residues. From germline, CDR1 is SEHNR and CDR2 FQNEAQ (reference sequence). CDR3 sequence reads: CASSSHTRELSDERFF. In nucleotides, the CDR3 is TGTGCCAGCAGTTCCCATACGAGGGAGCTTAGCGATGAGCGGTTCTTC.

The CDR3 DNA reads TGTGCCAGCAGTTTAAATGTGGCCAAAAACATTCAGTACTTC. Its protein product is CASSLNVAKNIQYF. The chain couples TRBV28 to TRBJ2-4; no definite D call. Germline V gene data show CDR1 as MDHEN and CDR2 as SYDVKM. Trimming cost V 2 bases and J 1 base, with 6 bases left between them. The CDR3 extends over 14 amino acids.